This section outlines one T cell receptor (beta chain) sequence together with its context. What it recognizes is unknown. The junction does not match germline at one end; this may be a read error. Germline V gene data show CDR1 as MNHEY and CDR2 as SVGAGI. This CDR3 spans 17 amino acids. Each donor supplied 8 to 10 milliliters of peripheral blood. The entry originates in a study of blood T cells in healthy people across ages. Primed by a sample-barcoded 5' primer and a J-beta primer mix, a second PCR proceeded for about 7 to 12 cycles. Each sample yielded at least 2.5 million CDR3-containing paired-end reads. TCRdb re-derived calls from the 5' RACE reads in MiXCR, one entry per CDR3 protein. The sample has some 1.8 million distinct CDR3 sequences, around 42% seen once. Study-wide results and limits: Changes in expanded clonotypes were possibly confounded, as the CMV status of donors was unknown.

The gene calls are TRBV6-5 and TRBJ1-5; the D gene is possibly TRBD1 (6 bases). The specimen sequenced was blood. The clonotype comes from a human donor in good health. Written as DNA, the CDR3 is TGTGCCGGCAGTTCCTTTGGGGGCGGCCATAGCAATCAGCCCCAGCATTTT. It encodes CAGSSFGGGHSNQPQHF.